One T cell receptor (beta chain) is described in this entry. The antigen is not known. The CDR3 is made up of 14 amino acids. Germline values: CDR1 MNHEY, CDR2 SVGAGI. Trimming removed 5 bases at V and 8 bases at J, with 18 bases between. Measured with immunoSEQ multiplex PCR; TCRdb has only the in-frame clones, and not every one. This sample yields around 450,000 clones, of which roughly nine tenths are seen a single time; 2.5% belongs to the top ten. Treatment here: 19 received Ad26.COV2.S at low or high dose, single or two shots; 5 received placebo; per-sample allocation not given. Each sample was drawn 63 days after the first injection (of vaccine or placebo). Recruitment in Boston yielded a donor of adult age, 18-55 years. This record belongs to a study of Ad26.COV2.S vaccination and SARS-CoV-2 variants. Turning to the study itself: Intramuscular Ad26.COV2.S at 5x10^10 or 1x10^11 viral particles. Notes on the study in general: Vaccinees showed greater spike-specific TCR breadth than placebo recipients.

The source material was peripheral blood, sampled in a trial of Ad26.COV2.S vaccine versus placebo. This sequence was found in a person aged 18 to 65 who received the Ad26.COV2.S COVID-19 vaccine or a placebo. This sequence joins TRBV6-5 and TRBJ2-5; maybe TRBD1 (5 bases). The CDR3 DNA is TGTGCCAGCAGTCCTGACGCAGGGAAGTTAACCCAGTACTTC. Translation gives CASSPDAGKLTQYF.